The 7 T cell receptor beta chains below come from one sample, sequenced in a study of cytomegalovirus exposure and HLA in healthy donors. The PCR contained 60 Vbeta and 13 Jbeta primers. The table came from immunoSEQ multiplex PCR; TCRdb's copy has only in-frame clones and leaves some out. The sample consists of 250,000 to 350,000 clones, about 75% of them appearing once. Material for sequencing was PBMCs. The receptors were sampled from a female donor in good health and CMV-seronegative.

V is TRBV20-1 and J is TRBJ2-7; TRBD2 is a possible D gene (6 bases). This CDR3 spans 10 amino acids. Germline CDR1 and CDR2: DFQATT and SNEGSKA (reference sequence). V lost 3 bases and J lost 7, with 7 bases in between. The CDR3, as DNA: TGCAGTGCTAGGGAGGGGGAGCAGTACTTC. Residues: CSAREGEQYF.

The chain is built from TRBV18 and TRBJ2-3, with TRBD2 identical over 11 bases. The V gene end was trimmed by 1 base and the J gene end by 11 bases; junction bases not matched to a gene: 5. This CDR3 comprises 14 residues. Germline CDR1 reads KGHSH; CDR2 reads LQKENI. The CDR3 loop reads CASSPQTSGSRQYF. For the CDR3, the DNA is TGTGCCAGCTCACCACAAACTAGCGGGAGTAGGCAGTATTTT. Complete variable domain (other parts from reference TRBV18 and TRBJ2-3): NAGVMQNPRHLVRRRGQEARLRCSPMKGHSHVYWYRQLPEEGLKFMVYLQKENIIDESGMPKERFSAEFPKEGPSILRIQQVVRGDSAAYFCASSPQTSGSRQYFGPGTRLTVL.

The table lists this clone with a count of one. V usage is TRBV9 and J usage is TRBJ2-1; TRBD2 agrees at 10 bases. V gave up 3 bases and J gave up 1 base; unmatched junction bases: 4. CDR1 is SGDLS, CDR2 YYNGEE, per germline. This CDR3 region has 16 residues. CDR3 bases: TGTGCCAGCAGCGCTCCTAGCGGGAGTTCCTACAATGAGCAGTTCTTC. Its translation: CASSAPSGSSYNEQFF.

This chain joins TRBV10-3 and TRBJ2-7; tentatively, D is TRBD2 (5 bases). The CDR3 extends over 17 amino acids. V was trimmed by 0 bases and J by 2 bases, leaving 17 bases between them. Germline-derived CDR1 and CDR2 are ENHRY and SYGVKD. The DNA for the CDR3 is TGTGCCATCAGTGAGTCCGAGTATGTCGGGATCACCTACGAGCAGTACTTC. Its translation is CAISESEYVGITYEQYF.

V is TRBV7-9 and J is TRBJ2-2; D might be TRBD1 (6 bases). Between the trimmed V and J ends, which lost 7 bases and 1 base, there was a span of 13 bases. The CDR3 is 15 residues long. CDR1 is SEHNR, CDR2 FQNEAQ, per germline (reference sequence). CDR3 DNA sequence: TGTGCCAGCACCTCCTTACAGGGGAACACCGGGGAGCTGTTTTTT. It encodes CASTSLQGNTGELFF.

V is TRBV19 and J is TRBJ2-3; 7 nucleotides agree with TRBD2. The J segment lost 7 bases and the V segment lost 6 bases, leaving 13 bases of the junction unmatched. The germline CDR1 and CDR2 sequences are LNHDA and SQIVND (reference sequence). This CDR3 is 15 amino acids long. In DNA, the CDR3 is TGTGCCAGTAGGTCAGCGAAGGCTAGCGGAAATACGCAGTATTTT. It specifies CASRSAKASGNTQYF.

The gene calls are TRBV28 and TRBJ2-7; 7 positions match TRBD2. The CDR3 runs to 16 residues. After removal of 6 bases from V and 4 bases from J, the junction contained 15 bases not matched to a gene. Germline V gene data show CDR1 as MDHEN and CDR2 as SYDVKM. The CDR3 bases are TGTGCCAGCAGCAAGCCTAGCGGAGGCGGAACATACGAGCAGTACTTC. Protein sequence: CASSKPSGGGTYEQYF.